This T cell receptor (beta chain) is drawn from a study of T-cell reconstitution after alpha-beta-depleted transplantation in children. General study results and limits: At around two months after transplant, the alpha-beta T cells were reportedly derived from several hundred expanded clones that came from non-depleted graft cells. A year post-transplant, T-cell counts and diversity derived mostly from newly produced T cells. Elevated TCRbeta diversity at day 60 was traced, in some patients, to surviving recipient T cells and thymic progenitors.

Unique molecular identifiers were built into the TCRbeta library. TCRdb recomputed calls from the PCR reads with MiXCR, one row per CDR3 protein. Counted here are about 510,000 distinct CDR3 sequences, roughly 10% occurring once; the ten biggest clones make up roughly 15%. There are a few counts of this clonotype. Its antigen remains unknown. The sequence was collected from a female patient aged 2-9 years who had a stem cell transplant for aplastic anemia, so the T cells may come from the graft donor. The specimen comprised PBMCs, mostly from graft donor cells, sampled 180 days after TCRalphabeta/CD19-depleted stem cell transplant.

The CDR3 DNA is TGTGCCAGCAGCCAACAGGGGATCGGGGAGCTGTTTTTT. Translated, it gives CASSQQGIGELFF. The genes are TRBV7-9 and TRBJ2-2; 7 bases line up with TRBD1. Germline V gene sequence: CDR1 SEHNR, CDR2 FQNEAQ (reference sequence). Unmatched junction bases numbered 4, after V lost 5 bases and J lost 7 bases. This CDR3 comprises 13 residues.